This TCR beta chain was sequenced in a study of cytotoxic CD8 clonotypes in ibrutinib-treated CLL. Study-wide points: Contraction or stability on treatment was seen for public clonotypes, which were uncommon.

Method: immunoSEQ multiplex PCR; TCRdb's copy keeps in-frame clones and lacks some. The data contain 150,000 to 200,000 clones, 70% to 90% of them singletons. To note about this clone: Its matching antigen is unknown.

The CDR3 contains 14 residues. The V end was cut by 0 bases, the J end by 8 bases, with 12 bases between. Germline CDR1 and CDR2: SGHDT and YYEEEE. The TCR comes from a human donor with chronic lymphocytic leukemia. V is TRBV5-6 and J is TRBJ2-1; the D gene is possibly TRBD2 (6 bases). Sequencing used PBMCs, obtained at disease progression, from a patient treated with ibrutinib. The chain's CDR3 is CASSLGRGMDEQFF. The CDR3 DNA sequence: TGTGCCAGCAGCTTGGGACGGGGGATGGATGAGCAGTTCTTC. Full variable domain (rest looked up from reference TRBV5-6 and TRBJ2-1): DAGVTQSPTHLIKTRGQQVTLRCSPKSGHDTVSWYQQALGQGPQFIFQYYEEEERQRGNFPDRFSGHQFPNYSSELNVNALLLGDSALYLCASSLGRGMDEQFFGPGTRLTVL.